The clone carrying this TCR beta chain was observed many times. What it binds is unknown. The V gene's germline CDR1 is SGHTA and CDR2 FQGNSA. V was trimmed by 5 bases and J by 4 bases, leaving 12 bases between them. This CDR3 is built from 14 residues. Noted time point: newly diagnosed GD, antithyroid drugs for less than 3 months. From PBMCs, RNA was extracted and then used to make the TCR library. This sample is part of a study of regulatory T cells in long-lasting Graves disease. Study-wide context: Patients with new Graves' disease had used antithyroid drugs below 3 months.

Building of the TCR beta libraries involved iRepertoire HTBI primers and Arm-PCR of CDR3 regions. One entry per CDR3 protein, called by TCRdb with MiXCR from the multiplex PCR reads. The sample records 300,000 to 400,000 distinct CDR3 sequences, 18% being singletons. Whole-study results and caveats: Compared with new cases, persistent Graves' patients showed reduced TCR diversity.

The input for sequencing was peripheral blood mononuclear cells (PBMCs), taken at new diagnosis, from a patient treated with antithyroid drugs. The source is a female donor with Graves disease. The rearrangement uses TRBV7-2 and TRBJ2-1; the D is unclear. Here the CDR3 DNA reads TGTGCCAGCAGCCCTGGGAAAGGGTACAATGAGCAGTTCTTC. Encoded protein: CASSPGKGYNEQFF.